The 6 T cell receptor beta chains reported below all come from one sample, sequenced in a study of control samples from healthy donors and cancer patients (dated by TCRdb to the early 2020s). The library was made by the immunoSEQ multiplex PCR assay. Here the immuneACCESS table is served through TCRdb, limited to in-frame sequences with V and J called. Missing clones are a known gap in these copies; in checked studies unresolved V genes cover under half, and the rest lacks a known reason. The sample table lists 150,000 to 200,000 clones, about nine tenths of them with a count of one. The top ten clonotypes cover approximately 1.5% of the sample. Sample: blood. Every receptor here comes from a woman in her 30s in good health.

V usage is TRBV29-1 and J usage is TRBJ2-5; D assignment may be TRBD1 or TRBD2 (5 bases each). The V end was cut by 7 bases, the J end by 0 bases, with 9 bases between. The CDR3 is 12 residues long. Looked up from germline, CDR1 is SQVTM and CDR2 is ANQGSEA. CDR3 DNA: TGCAGCGCCCGGGGCAACCAAGAGACCCAGTACTTC. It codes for CSARGNQETQYF.

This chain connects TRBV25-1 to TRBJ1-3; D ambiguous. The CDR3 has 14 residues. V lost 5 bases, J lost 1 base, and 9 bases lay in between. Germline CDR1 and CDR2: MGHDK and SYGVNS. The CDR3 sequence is CASSTEYSGNTIYF. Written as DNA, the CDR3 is TGTGCCAGCAGTACAGAATATTCTGGAAACACCATATATTTT.

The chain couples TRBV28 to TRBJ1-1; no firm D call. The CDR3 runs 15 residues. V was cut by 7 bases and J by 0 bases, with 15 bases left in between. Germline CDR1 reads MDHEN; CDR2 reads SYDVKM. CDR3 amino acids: CASKPARGMNTEAFF. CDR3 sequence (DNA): TGTGCCAGCAAACCCGCGCGGGGAATGAACACTGAAGCTTTCTTT.

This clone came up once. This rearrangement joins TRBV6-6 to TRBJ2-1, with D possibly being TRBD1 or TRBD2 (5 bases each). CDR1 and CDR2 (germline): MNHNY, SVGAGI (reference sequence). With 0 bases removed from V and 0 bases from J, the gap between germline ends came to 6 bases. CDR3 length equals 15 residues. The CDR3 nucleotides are TGTGCCAGCAGTTACTCGGGGACCTCCTACAATGAGCAGTTCTTC. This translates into CASSYSGTSYNEQFF.

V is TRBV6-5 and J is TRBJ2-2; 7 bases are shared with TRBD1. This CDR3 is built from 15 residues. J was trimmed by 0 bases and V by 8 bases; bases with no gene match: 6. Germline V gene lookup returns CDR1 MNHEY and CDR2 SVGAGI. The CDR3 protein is CASQTGQPNTGELFF. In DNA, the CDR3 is TGTGCCAGCCAAACGGGACAGCCGAACACCGGGGAGCTGTTTTTT.

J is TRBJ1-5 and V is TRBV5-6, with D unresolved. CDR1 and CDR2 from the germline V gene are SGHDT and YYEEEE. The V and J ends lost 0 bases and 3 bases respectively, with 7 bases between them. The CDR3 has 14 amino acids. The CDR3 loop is CASSLGAVNQPQHF. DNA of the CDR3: TGTGCCAGCAGCTTGGGCGCAGTCAATCAGCCCCAGCATTTT.